This T cell receptor (beta chain) was sequenced in a study of T cells after yellow fever vaccination (dated by TCRdb to between 2019 and 2020). Concerning the study at large: Libraries from fractions with low cell numbers were prepared with the SMART-Seq v4 Ultra Low Input RNA kit. Bulk TCR alpha and beta repertoires were sequenced longitudinally to track T-cell clones before and after primary and booster YFV17D yellow fever vaccination. Two healthy male donors, one aged 18 to 29 and one aged 30 to 39 years, were included in the cohort. Blood samples were taken at several timepoints before and after primary and secondary immunization, and bulk PBMC replicates and cell subsets were isolated.

What the study reported, not specific to this receptor: The study included only a couple of donors, which limits how far the findings can be generalized. Most clones expanded after primary vaccination (almost 97% of CD4 and 88% of CD8) were re-detected after the booster, suggesting that broad memory maintenance occurred. FACS-sorted repertoires could contain abundant contaminating clonotypes from the bulk population, so computational filtering was required. A small share of clonotypes was detected in both CD4 and CD8 compartments, with the overlap likely arising from convergent recombination. The secondary T-cell response was weaker than the primary response but faster, peaking on day 5 instead of day 15.

TCR cDNA was synthesized by 5'RACE template switching, which introduced a universal primer site and unique molecular identifiers. Priming for cDNA synthesis came from both the TCR alpha and TCR beta constant segments. Library amplification used two PCR steps, and the second PCR step added sample barcodes and sequencing adapters. Sequencing of the libraries was done on either Illumina HiSeq 2500 (2x100 bp) or NovaSeq (2x150 bp). For the original study's pipeline: MIGEC was used to demultiplex reads and collapse the reads into UMI consensus sequences, and MiXCR was used for V(D)J alignment. Clonotypes responding to the vaccine were identified with edgeR on replicate PBMC samples, with the criteria of FDR below 0.01 and a log2 fold change above 5 up to day 15. Each bulk clonotype was labeled CD4 or CD8 based on which sequenced repertoire, CD4 or CD8, contained the clonotype at higher abundance. TCRdb reprocessing: public reads trimmed at Q25 with fastp, clones called with MiXCR, in-frame beta chains kept. One record per CDR3 amino acid sequence lists the most common genes and DNA. TCRdb's processing, not the authors', yielded these V and J calls. In all, the sample holds 600,000 to 750,000 distinct CDR3 sequences, and around an eighth of those were seen once. The ten biggest clones cover under 15% of the sample.

The sample's treatment or condition, from its label and the paper: live attenuated yellow fever vaccine strain. Two biological replicates of bulk PBMCs were collected at each blood-draw timepoint. A standard Ficoll-Paque protocol was used to isolate PBMCs from peripheral blood. RNA was extracted with TriZol from bulk PBMCs, CD4 and CD8 fractions, and dextramer-positive and dextramer-negative fractions. Including the terminal cysteine and phenylalanine, the CDR3 comprises 15 residues. Only the CDR3 part of the read is kept: 45 bases, read in frame from the first base. V loses 4 bases at its end and J loses 0 bases; junction bases beyond the gene matches: 7. In the germline V gene (reference sequence), CDR1 corresponds to SGHKS and CDR2 to YYEKEE. Details on this clonotype: No antigen is known for it. No much larger clonotype is one base removed from it; base qualities were not supplied.

This receptor was taken from a man under 40 who received the YFV17D yellow fever vaccine. In this chain, TRBV5-5 is recombined with TRBJ2-7, with 7 bases matching TRBD1. Source: PBMCs, taken on the day of the yellow fever booster vaccination. The CDR3: CASSPTRDSSYEQYF. In nucleotide form, the sequence is TGTGCCAGCAGCCCCACTAGGGACAGCTCCTACGAGCAGTACTTC.